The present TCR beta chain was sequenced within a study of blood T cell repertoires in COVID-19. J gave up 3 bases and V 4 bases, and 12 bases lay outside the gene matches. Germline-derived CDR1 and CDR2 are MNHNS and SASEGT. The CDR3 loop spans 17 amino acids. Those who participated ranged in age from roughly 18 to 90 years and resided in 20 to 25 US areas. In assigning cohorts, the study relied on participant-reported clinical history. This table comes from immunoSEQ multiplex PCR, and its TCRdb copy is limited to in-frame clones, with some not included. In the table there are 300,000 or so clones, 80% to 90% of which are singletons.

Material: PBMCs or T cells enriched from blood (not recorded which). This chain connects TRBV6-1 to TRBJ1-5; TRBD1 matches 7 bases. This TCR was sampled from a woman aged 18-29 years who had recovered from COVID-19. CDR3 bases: TGTGCCAGCAGTGCCAACTCCGGACAGGTACCCAATCAGCCCCAGCATTTT. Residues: CASSANSGQVPNQPQHF.